The 21 T cell receptor beta chains listed next were all sequenced from one sample in a study of T cell responses to AZD1222 COVID-19 vaccine. Method: immunoSEQ multiplex PCR; TCRdb's copy keeps in-frame clones and lacks some. The sample lists about 46,000 clones, roughly 90% occurring once. Here the sequenced sample was peripheral blood, taken 28 days after the second AZD1222 dose. Receptor source: an adult who received the AZD1222 COVID-19 vaccine.

The gene calls are TRBV29-1 and TRBJ2-4, with 10 bases aligning to TRBD2. This CDR3 comprises 15 residues. Germline V gene sequence: CDR1 SQVTM, CDR2 ANQGSEA. J lost 3 bases, V lost 7 bases, and 9 bases had no gene match. The CDR3 region is CSALSGRASKNIQYF. The CDR3 DNA sequence: TGCAGCGCCTTAAGCGGGAGGGCAAGCAAAAACATTCAGTACTTC.

The chain links TRBV15 to TRBJ2-5; tentatively, D is TRBD2 (6 bases). Per the germline V gene, CDR1 is LNHNV and CDR2 is YYDKDF (reference sequence). This CDR3 spans 17 amino acids. V gave up 0 bases and J gave up 4 bases, with 18 bases separating them. CDR3 coding DNA: TGTGCCACCAGCAGAGACGGGGTGGGACTCTGGAGAGAGACCCAGTACTTC. Translation: CATSRDGVGLWRETQYF.

The CDR3 is CASSVDPTGMTNYGYTF. The DNA for the CDR3 is TGTGCCAGCAGCGTAGATCCGACCGGGATGACTAACTATGGCTACACCTTC. The gene calls are TRBV9 and TRBJ1-2, with D unresolved. CDR3 length: 17 amino acids. The germline V gene encodes CDR1 SGDLS and CDR2 YYNGEE. V lost 0 bases to trimming and J lost 0 bases, with 15 bases between them.

This clone has a handful of counts. The chain couples TRBV15 to TRBJ1-5; possible D gene TRBD1, 6 bases. This CDR3 comprises 16 residues. Deletions cut 0 bases from V and 3 bases from J, with 12 bases between. Per the germline V gene, CDR1 is LNHNV and CDR2 is YYDKDF (reference sequence). The CDR3 DNA reads TGTGCCACCAGCAGAGACCCGACAGGCCCCAATCAGCCCCAGCATTTT. Its protein product is CATSRDPTGPNQPQHF.

Here the CDR3 DNA reads TGTGCCACCAGCATGGGACAGGGGGCTAACTATGGCTACACCTTC. This codes for CATSMGQGANYGYTF. The V gene is TRBV15, the J gene TRBJ1-2; TRBD1 aligns across 11 bases. The CDR3 contains 15 residues. CDR1 and CDR2 (germline): LNHNV, YYDKDF (reference sequence). Germline trimming cut 4 bases from V and 0 bases from J; bases unmatched to any gene: 1.

This chain uses TRBV7-9 with TRBJ2-7, with D maybe TRBD2 (6 bases). Trimming pared 5 bases from V and 4 bases from J, leaving 21 bases between. CDR3 length: 16 residues. Germline V gives CDR1 SEHNR, CDR2 FQNEAQ (reference sequence). The DNA of the CDR3 is TGTGCCAGCAGCCCGAACCCGACATGGGCGGGGTACGAGCAGTACTTC. Protein sequence: CASSPNPTWAGYEQYF.

This chain connects TRBV24-1 to TRBJ1-5; 7 bases match TRBD1. V dropped 4 bases and J dropped 2; count of bases not matched to a gene: 7. This CDR3 is 16 amino acids long. Per the germline V gene, CDR1 is KGHDR and CDR2 is SFDVKD. This CDR3 is CATSDARRGGNQPQHF. In DNA form, the CDR3 reads TGTGCCACCAGTGACGCGCGCAGGGGGGGCAATCAGCCCCAGCATTTT.

The J gene is TRBJ2-7, the V gene TRBV6-5, with D tentatively TRBD1 (6 bases). Germline CDR1 and CDR2: MNHEY and SVGAGI. V was shortened by 1 base and J by 1 base, with 11 bases between the two germline ends. The CDR3 is made up of 15 amino acids. The CDR3 DNA reads as TGTGCCAGCAGTTACTTGGCAGGGGATTCCTACGAGCAGTACTTC. Translating it yields CASSYLAGDSYEQYF.

V usage is TRBV19 and J usage is TRBJ1-1; 8 bases map to TRBD1. Germline CDR1 LNHDA, CDR2 SQIVND (reference sequence). The CDR3 covers 14 residues. V was clipped by 6 bases and J by 3 bases; unmatched bases: 6. CDR3 nucleotides: TGTGCCAGTAGGGCCACAGGGGGGGACACTGAAGCTTTCTTT. Encoded protein: CASRATGGDTEAFF.

Only a few counts were recorded for this clone. The chain carries TRBV28 and TRBJ2-7; TRBD1 might be the D (6 bases). CDR3 length equals 14 residues. With 6 bases removed from V and 0 bases from J, the gap between germline ends came to 12 bases. CDR1 and CDR2 from the germline V gene are MDHEN and SYDVKM. The DNA of the CDR3 is TGTGCCAGCAGCCGGGACACCTTCTCCTACGAGCAGTACTTC. It codes for CASSRDTFSYEQYF.

The chain carries TRBV3-1 (or the pseudogene TRBV3-2) and TRBJ1-1, with 7 bases fitting TRBD1. J lost 5 bases, V lost 4 bases, and 10 bases had no gene match. This CDR3 spans 15 amino acids. Germline V lookup: CDR1 LGHDT, CDR2 YNNKEL (reference sequence). The CDR3: CASSPRAGGSTEAFF. CDR3 DNA sequence: TGTGCCAGCAGCCCGCGGGCAGGGGGGTCGACTGAAGCTTTCTTT.

This clone appeared once. In DNA form, the CDR3 reads TGTGCCAGCAGCCACTGGGGGACTAGGAACGAAGAGACCCAGTACTTC. This sequence encodes CASSHWGTRNEETQYF. The rearrangement links TRBV7-8 to TRBJ2-5, with 8 bases fitting TRBD2. The length of the CDR3 is 16 residues. V shed 5 bases and J 3 bases; nucleotides not matched to a gene: 11. Germline V gene lookup returns CDR1 SGHVS and CDR2 FQNEAQ.

The chain has TRBV5-1 and TRBJ1-1; TRBD1 agrees at 7 bases. The CDR3 runs 14 residues. Germline V gives CDR1 SGHRS, CDR2 YFSETQ. V lost 4 bases and J lost 0; bases outside the gene matches: 3. CDR3 in DNA: TGCGCCAGCAGCACGGGACAGATGAACACTGAAGCTTTCTTT. Translated: CASSTGQMNTEAFF.

This clone was seen a handful of times. The J gene is TRBJ1-1, the V gene TRBV3-1 (or the pseudogene TRBV3-2); D remains ambiguous. V dropped 4 bases and J dropped 0 bases, with 6 bases sitting between them. The CDR3 extends over 13 amino acids. Germline CDR1 and CDR2: LGHDT and YNNKEL (reference sequence). DNA for the CDR3: TGTGCCAGCAGCCGTAATCTGAACACTGAAGCTTTCTTT. Its translation is CASSRNLNTEAFF.

The gene calls are TRBV29-1 and TRBJ1-6; the match to TRBD1 covers 9 bases. The CDR3 is 13 residues long. The germline V gene encodes CDR1 SQVTM and CDR2 ANQGSEA. Unmatched junction bases numbered 3, after V lost 5 bases and J lost 7 bases. This CDR3 reads CSVTDRGNSPLHF. The CDR3 bases are TGCAGCGTTACGGACAGGGGCAATTCACCCCTCCACTTT.

The CDR3 loop reads CASSPNRETYGYTF. CDR3 DNA: TGTGCCAGCAGCCCTAACAGGGAAACCTATGGCTACACCTTC. The chain uses TRBV5-4 and TRBJ1-2; perhaps TRBD1 as D (6 bases). V was trimmed by 4 bases and J by 4 bases, leaving 14 bases between them. The CDR3 runs 14 residues. CDR1 is SGHNT and CDR2 is YYREEE in the germline V gene (reference sequence).

Only a few counts were recorded for this clone. The gene calls are TRBV19 and TRBJ2-1; TRBD2 aligns across 7 bases. The CDR3 runs to 16 residues. CDR1 LNHDA and CDR2 SQIVND come from the germline V gene (reference sequence). J lost 1 base, V lost 6 bases, and 9 bases had no gene match. CDR3: CASSDGLGLSYNEQFF. The CDR3 nucleotides read TGTGCCAGTAGCGACGGACTAGGCCTTTCCTACAATGAGCAGTTCTTC.

This rearrangement joins TRBV4-1 to TRBJ1-1; D not certain. Trimming removed 2 bases at V and 1 base at J, with 5 bases between. The CDR3 has 13 residues. The germline gives CDR1 MGHRA, CDR2 YSYEKL. The CDR3 here is CASSQYGNTEAFF. The DNA of the CDR3 is TGCGCCAGCAGCCAATACGGGAACACTGAAGCTTTCTTT.

This chain connects TRBV10-3 to TRBJ2-1; 7 nucleotides line up with TRBD1. The CDR3 runs 18 residues. Germline CDR1 is ENHRY and CDR2 is SYGVKD. The trim removed 4 bases at V and 2 bases at J, leaving 14 bases unmatched. The CDR3, as DNA: TGTGCCATCAGTGCCAATATACCGACAGGGAGCGCCTACAATGAGCAGTTCTTC. Amino acids: CAISANIPTGSAYNEQFF.

The V and J genes are TRBV10-3 and TRBJ1-3; D gene unclear. Germline CDR1 and CDR2: ENHRY and SYGVKD. Trimming took off 3 bases at V and 2 bases at J, with 5 bases between the two ends. The CDR3 has 13 residues. The CDR3 loop reads CAISDGAGNTIYF. CDR3 DNA: TGTGCCATCAGTGATGGAGCTGGAAACACCATATATTTT.

The chain recombines TRBV4-1 with TRBJ2-1; possible D gene TRBD1, 5 bases. Germline CDR1 reads MGHRA; CDR2 reads YSYEKL. The CDR3 totals 14 residues. The V end was cut by 0 bases, the J end by 8 bases, with 11 bases between. The CDR3 here is CASSQEGRRDEQFF. The DNA of the CDR3 is TGCGCCAGCAGCCAAGAAGGCCGCAGGGATGAGCAGTTCTTC.